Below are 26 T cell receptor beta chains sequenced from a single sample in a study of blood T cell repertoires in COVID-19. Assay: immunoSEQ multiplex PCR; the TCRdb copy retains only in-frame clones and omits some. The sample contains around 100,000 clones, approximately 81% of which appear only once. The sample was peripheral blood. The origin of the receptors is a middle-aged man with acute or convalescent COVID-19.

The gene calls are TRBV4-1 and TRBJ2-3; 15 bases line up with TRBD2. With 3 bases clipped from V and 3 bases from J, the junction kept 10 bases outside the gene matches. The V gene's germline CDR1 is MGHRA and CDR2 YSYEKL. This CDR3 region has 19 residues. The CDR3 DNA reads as TGCGCCAGCAGCCAGATGGCCCCGGGGACTAGCGGGGGGACAGATACGCAGTATTTT. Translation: CASSQMAPGTSGGTDTQYF.

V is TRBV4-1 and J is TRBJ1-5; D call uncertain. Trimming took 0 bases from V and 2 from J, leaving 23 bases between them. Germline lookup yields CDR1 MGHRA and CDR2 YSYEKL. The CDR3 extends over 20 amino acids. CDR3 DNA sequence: TGCGCCAGCAGCCAAGATAACCTGAATGCCGTCCAATCGGGCAATCAGCCCCAGCATTTT. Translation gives CASSQDNLNAVQSGNQPQHF.

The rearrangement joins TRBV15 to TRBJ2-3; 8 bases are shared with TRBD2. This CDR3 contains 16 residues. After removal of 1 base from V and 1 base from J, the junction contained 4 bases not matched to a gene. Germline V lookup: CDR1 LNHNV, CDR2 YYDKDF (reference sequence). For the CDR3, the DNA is TGTGCCACCAGCAGAGGCGGGACTAGTGGCACAGATACGCAGTATTTT. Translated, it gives CATSRGGTSGTDTQYF.

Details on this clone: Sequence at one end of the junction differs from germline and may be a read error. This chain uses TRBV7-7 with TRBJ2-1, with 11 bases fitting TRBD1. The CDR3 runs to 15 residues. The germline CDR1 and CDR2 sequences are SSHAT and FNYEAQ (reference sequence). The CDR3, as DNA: TGTGCTAGCAGCCCCAGGACAGGGGGCAAGAATGAGCAGTTCTTC. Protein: CASSPRTGGKNEQFF.

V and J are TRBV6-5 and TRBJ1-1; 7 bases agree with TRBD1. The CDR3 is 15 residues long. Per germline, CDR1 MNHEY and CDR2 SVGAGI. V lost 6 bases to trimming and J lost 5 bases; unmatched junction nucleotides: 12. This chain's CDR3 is CASRRTGDSWTEAFF. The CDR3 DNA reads TGTGCCAGCAGACGTACAGGGGATTCTTGGACTGAAGCTTTCTTT.

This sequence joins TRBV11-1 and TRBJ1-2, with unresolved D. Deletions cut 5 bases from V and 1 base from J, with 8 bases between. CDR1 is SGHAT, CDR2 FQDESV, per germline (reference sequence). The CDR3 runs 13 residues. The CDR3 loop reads CASSQALNYGYTF. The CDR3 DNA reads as TGTGCCAGCAGCCAAGCGCTTAACTATGGCTACACCTTC.

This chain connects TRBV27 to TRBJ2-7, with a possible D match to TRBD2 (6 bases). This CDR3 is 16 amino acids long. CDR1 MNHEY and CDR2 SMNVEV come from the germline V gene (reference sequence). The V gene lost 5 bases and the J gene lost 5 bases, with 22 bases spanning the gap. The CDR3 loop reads CASSLLLATGEDEQYF. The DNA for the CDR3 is TGTGCCAGCAGTCTACTACTAGCAACGGGCGAGGACGAGCAGTACTTC.

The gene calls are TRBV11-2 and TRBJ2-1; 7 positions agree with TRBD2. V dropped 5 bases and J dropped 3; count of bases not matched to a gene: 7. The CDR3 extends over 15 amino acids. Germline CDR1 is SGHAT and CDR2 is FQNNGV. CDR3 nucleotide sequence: TGTGCCAGCAGCGCCCGGGGGGAGGGCTACAATGAGCAGTTCTTC. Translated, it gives CASSARGEGYNEQFF.

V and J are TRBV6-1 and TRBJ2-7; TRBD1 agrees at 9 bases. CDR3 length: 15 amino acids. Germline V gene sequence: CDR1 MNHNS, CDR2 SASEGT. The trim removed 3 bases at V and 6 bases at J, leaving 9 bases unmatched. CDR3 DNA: TGTGCCAGCAGTGATCCGGGACAGGGAACGGGCGAGCAGTACTTC. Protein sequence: CASSDPGQGTGEQYF.

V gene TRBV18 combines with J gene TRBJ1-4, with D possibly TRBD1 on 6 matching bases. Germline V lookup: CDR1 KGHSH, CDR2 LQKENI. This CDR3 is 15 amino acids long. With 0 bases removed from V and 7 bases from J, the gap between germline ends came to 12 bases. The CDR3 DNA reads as TGTGCCAGCTCACCACCGTCCAGGGGTGGTGAAAAACTGTTTTTT. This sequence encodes CASSPPSRGGEKLFF.

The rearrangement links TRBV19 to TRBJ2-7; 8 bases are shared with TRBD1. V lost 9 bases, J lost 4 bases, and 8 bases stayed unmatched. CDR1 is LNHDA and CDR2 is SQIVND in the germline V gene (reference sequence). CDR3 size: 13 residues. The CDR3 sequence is CASGQGEVYEQYF. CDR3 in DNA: TGTGCCAGCGGACAGGGTGAAGTATACGAGCAGTACTTC.

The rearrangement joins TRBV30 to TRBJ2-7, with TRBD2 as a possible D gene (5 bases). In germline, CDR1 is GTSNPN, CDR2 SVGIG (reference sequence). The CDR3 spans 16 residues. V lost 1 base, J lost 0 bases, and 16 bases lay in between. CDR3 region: CAWSAILGRFSYEQYF. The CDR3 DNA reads TGTGCCTGGAGTGCTATCCTGGGGAGATTCTCCTACGAGCAGTACTTC.

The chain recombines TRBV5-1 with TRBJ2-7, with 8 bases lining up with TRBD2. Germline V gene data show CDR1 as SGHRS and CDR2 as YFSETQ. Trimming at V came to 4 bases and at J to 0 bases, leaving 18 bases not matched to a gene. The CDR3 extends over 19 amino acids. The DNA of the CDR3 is TGCGCCAGCAGCCCCTCGGCCGGGGGCGTAGGGACTAGCTCCTACGAGCAGTACTTC. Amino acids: CASSPSAGGVGTSSYEQYF.

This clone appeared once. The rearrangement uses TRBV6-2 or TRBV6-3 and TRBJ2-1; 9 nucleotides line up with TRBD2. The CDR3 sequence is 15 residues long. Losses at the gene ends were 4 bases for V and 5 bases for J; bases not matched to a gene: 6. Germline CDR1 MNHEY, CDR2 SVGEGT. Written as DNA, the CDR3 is TGTGCCAGCAGTTCGGGCGGGGGGGAGAACAATGAGCAGTTCTTC. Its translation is CASSSGGGENNEQFF.

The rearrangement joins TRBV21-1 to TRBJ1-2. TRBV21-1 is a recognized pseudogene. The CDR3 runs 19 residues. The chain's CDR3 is CASSKTRRQQRETNYGYTF. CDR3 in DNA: TGTGCCAGCAGCAAAACTCGGAGGCAACAGAGGGAGACCAACTATGGCTACACCTTC.

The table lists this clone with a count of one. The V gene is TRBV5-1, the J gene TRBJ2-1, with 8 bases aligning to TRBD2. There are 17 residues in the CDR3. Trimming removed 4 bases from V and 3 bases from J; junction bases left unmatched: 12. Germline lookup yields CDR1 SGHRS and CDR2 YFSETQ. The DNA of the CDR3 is TGCGCCAGCAGCCGCCTCGCCGCGGGGGGAGGCTACAATGAGCAGTTCTTC. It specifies CASSRLAAGGGYNEQFF.

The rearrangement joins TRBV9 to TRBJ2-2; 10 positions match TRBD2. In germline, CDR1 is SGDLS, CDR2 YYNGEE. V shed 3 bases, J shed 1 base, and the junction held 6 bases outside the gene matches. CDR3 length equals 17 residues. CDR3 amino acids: CASSGVAGGWNTGELFF. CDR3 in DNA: TGTGCCAGCAGCGGGGTAGCGGGGGGATGGAACACCGGGGAGCTGTTTTTT.

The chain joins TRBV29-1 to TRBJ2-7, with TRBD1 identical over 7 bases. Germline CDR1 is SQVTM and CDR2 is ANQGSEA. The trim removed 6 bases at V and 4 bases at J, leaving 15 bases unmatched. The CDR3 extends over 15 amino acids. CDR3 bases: TGCAGCGTATTCGGACCCGGGACAGCAGGATACGAGCAGTACTTC. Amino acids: CSVFGPGTAGYEQYF.

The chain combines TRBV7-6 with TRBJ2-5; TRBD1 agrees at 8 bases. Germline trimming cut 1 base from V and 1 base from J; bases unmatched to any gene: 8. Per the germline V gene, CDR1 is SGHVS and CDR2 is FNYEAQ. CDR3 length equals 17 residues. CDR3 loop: CASSLGLAGGPQETQYF. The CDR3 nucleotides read TGTGCCAGCAGCTTAGGTCTCGCAGGGGGCCCCCAAGAGACCCAGTACTTC.

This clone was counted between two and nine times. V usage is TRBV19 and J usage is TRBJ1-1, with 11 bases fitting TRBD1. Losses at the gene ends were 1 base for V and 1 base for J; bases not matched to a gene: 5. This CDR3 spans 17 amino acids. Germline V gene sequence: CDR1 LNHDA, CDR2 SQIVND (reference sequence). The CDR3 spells CASSIGWTGGRNTEAFF. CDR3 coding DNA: TGTGCCAGTAGTATAGGGTGGACAGGGGGCAGGAACACTGAAGCTTTCTTT.

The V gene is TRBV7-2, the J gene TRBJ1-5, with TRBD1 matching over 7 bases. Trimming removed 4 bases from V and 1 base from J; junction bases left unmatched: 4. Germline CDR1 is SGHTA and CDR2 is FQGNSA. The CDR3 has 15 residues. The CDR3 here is CASSYQGGSNQPQHF. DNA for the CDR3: TGTGCCAGCAGCTACCAGGGGGGAAGCAATCAGCCCCAGCATTTT.

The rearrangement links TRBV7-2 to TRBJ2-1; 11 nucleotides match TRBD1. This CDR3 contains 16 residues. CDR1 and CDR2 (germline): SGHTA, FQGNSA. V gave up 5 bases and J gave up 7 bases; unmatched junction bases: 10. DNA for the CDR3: TGTGCCAGCAGCAAAGGGACAGGGGGAGTTGTGAATGAGCAGTTCTTC. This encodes CASSKGTGGVVNEQFF.

The chain's CDR3 is CASSLQIRQYF. In DNA form, the CDR3 reads TGTGCCAGCAGCTTACAAATCAGGCAGTACTTC. This chain links TRBV5-5 with TRBJ2-7; D is uncertain. The CDR3 covers 11 residues. The germline V gene encodes CDR1 SGHKS and CDR2 YYEKEE (reference sequence). V was trimmed by 2 bases and J by 9 bases, leaving 9 bases between them.

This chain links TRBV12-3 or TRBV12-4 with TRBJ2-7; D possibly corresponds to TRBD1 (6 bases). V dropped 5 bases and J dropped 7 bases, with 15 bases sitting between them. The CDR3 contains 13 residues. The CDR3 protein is CASSPTGPGEQYF. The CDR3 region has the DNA TGTGCCAGCAGTCCGACAGGTCCTGGGGAGCAGTACTTC.

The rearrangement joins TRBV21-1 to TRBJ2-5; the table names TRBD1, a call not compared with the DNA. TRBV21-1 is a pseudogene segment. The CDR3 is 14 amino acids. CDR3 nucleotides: TGTGCCAGCAGCAAGGACAGGAACCAAGAGACCCAGTACTTC. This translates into CASSKDRNQETQYF.

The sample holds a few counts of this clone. CDR3 coding DNA: TGTGCCACCAGTGACAGGCGGGGGGCGCACAATGAGCAGTTCTTC. This encodes CATSDRRGAHNEQFF. This chain connects TRBV24-1 to TRBJ2-1; TRBD2 agrees at 8 bases. CDR1 is KGHDR, CDR2 SFDVKD, per germline. V lost 4 bases and J lost 5; bases outside the gene matches: 6. CDR3 length: 15 amino acids.